This passage covers 20 T cell receptor beta chains from one sample sequenced in a study of blood T cell repertoires in COVID-19. Some clones are missing from TCRdb's copy, which holds only in-frame ones; the method was immunoSEQ multiplex PCR. The top ten hold around 6.2% of the sample, which has some 150,000 clones, about 82% seen once. The specimen sequenced was PBMCs or T cells enriched from blood (not recorded which). The receptor set was obtained from a woman aged 40 to 50 who had recovered from COVID-19.

The V and J genes are TRBV7-8 and TRBJ2-5, with 7 bases fitting TRBD1. With 5 bases clipped from V and 2 bases from J, the junction kept 8 bases outside the gene matches. This CDR3 is built from 15 residues. Germline lookup yields CDR1 SGHVS and CDR2 FQNEAQ. The CDR3 loop reads CASSHQLQGQETQYF. Written as DNA, the CDR3 is TGTGCCAGCAGCCATCAACTACAGGGGCAAGAGACCCAGTACTTC.

The chain has TRBV29-1 and TRBJ2-2; 7 bases are shared with TRBD2. Germline CDR1 and CDR2: SQVTM and ANQGSEA. The CDR3 runs to 12 residues. V dropped 6 bases and J dropped 8; count of bases not matched to a gene: 6. This CDR3 is CSVGRSTGELFF. The DNA of the CDR3 is TGCAGCGTCGGGAGGAGCACTGGGGAGCTGTTTTTT.

V and J are TRBV11-2 and TRBJ1-2; the D is unclear. CDR3 length: 18 residues. CDR1 is SGHAT, CDR2 FQNNGV, per germline. V gave up 4 bases and J gave up 4 bases, with 25 bases separating them. In DNA form, the CDR3 reads TGTGCCAGCAGCTACACGGACTTCCCCCCACCTGGTATCTATGGCTACACCTTC. Protein product: CASSYTDFPPPGIYGYTF.

The J gene is TRBJ2-7, the V gene TRBV2; 10 nucleotides align to TRBD2. The CDR3 runs to 16 residues. Germline V gene lookup returns CDR1 SNHLY and CDR2 FYNNEI. V lost 6 bases and J lost 7; bases outside the gene matches: 15. This CDR3 reads CASRERGASGSDEQYF. The CDR3 coding sequence is TGTGCCAGCAGGGAGAGGGGGGCTAGCGGGAGTGATGAGCAGTACTTC.

In this sample, this clone turned up many times. The chain links TRBV4-1 to TRBJ2-1, with TRBD1 matching over 9 bases. Per germline, CDR1 MGHRA and CDR2 YSYEKL. CDR3 length: 16 amino acids. The J segment lost 6 bases and the V segment lost 0 bases, leaving 6 bases of the junction unmatched. The chain's CDR3 is CASSQDPGTGFNEQFF. The CDR3 DNA reads TGCGCCAGCAGCCAAGATCCCGGGACAGGGTTCAATGAGCAGTTCTTC.

CDR3 sequence (DNA): TGTGCCAGCAGCGTCAGCGGGGGCGGTGGGGAGACCCAGTACTTC. It encodes CASSVSGGGGETQYF. V is TRBV9 and J is TRBJ2-5, with 8 bases matching TRBD2. CDR1 is SGDLS and CDR2 is YYNGEE in the germline V gene. This CDR3 region has 15 residues. Trimming cost V 2 bases and J 5 bases; bases outside gene matches: 8.

For this clone: Other DNA sequences in the same sample also yield this CDR3. The CDR3 bases are TGTGCCAGCAGCCTGACTAGGGTAGATACGCAGTATTTT. Translation gives CASSLTRVDTQYF. The chain recombines TRBV7-3 with TRBJ2-3; TRBD2 might be the D (6 bases). There are 13 residues in the CDR3. The germline V and J ends were trimmed by 5 bases and 5 bases, with 11 bases remaining between them. CDR1 is SGHTA and CDR2 is FQGTGA in the germline V gene. The variable domain in full, completed from reference TRBV7-3 and TRBJ2-3, reads GAGVSQTPSNKVTEKGKYVELRCDPISGHTALYWYRQSLGQGPEFLIYFQGTGAADDSGLPNDRFFAVRPEGSVSTLKIQRTERGDSAVYLCASSLTRVDTQYFGPGTRLTVL.

V gene TRBV3-1 (or the pseudogene TRBV3-2) combines with J gene TRBJ2-5; D call uncertain. The CDR3 is 13 residues long. V lost 4 bases and J lost 0, with 6 bases in between. The germline V gene has CDR1 LGHDT and CDR2 YNNKEL (reference sequence). DNA for the CDR3: TGTGCCAGCAGCCTCCTATACCAAGAGACCCAGTACTTC. Protein sequence: CASSLLYQETQYF.

The CDR3 loop is CASSLGQPLSGNTIYF. CDR3 DNA sequence: TGTGCCAGCAGTTTGGGACAGCCTCTCTCTGGAAACACCATATATTTT. V and J are TRBV27 and TRBJ1-3; TRBD1 aligns across 7 bases. The CDR3 has 16 residues. The junction had 5 bases not matched to a gene; V was cut back by 3 bases and J by 0 bases. In germline, CDR1 is MNHEY, CDR2 SMNVEV (reference sequence).

The V and J genes are TRBV19 and TRBJ2-2; 10 positions agree with TRBD2. Per the germline V gene, CDR1 is LNHDA and CDR2 is SQIVND (reference sequence). The V segment lost 8 bases and the J segment 2 bases; nucleotides outside the gene matches: 8. There are 16 residues in the CDR3. CDR3 sequence: CASAPLAGENTGELFF. CDR3 nucleotide sequence: TGTGCCAGTGCCCCCCTAGCGGGGGAAAACACCGGGGAGCTGTTTTTT.

The chain's CDR3 is CASSLVGGRDQPQHF. The CDR3 nucleotides are TGCGCCAGCAGCTTGGTGGGGGGGCGCGATCAGCCCCAGCATTTT. The chain carries TRBV5-1 and TRBJ1-5; D possibly corresponds to TRBD1 (6 bases). From germline, CDR1 is SGHRS and CDR2 YFSETQ. Trimming stripped 0 bases from V and 5 bases from J, with 12 bases between. This CDR3 comprises 15 residues.

The CDR3 is CASSLSGRPGYEQYF. CDR3 nucleotides: TGCGCCAGCAGCCTTAGCGGGAGGCCGGGTTACGAGCAGTACTTC. This chain links TRBV5-1 with TRBJ2-7, with TRBD2 matching 10 bases. The germline CDR1 and CDR2 sequences are SGHRS and YFSETQ. The V and J ends lost 4 bases and 4 bases, in that order; junction bases with no gene match: 8. This CDR3 region has 15 residues. The full variable domain, rest sourced from reference TRBV5-1 and TRBJ2-7, is KAGVTQTPRYLIKTRGQQVTLSCSPISGHRSVSWYQQTPGQGLQFLFEYFSETQRNKGNFPGRFSGRQFSNSRSEMNVSTLELGDSALYLCASSLSGRPGYEQYFGPGTRLTVT.

The chain employs TRBV3-1 (or the pseudogene TRBV3-2) and TRBJ2-3, with TRBD2 as a possible D gene (6 bases). Trimming cost V 4 bases and J 2 bases, with 13 bases left between them. There are 15 residues in the CDR3. CDR1 and CDR2 (germline): LGHDT, YNNKEL (reference sequence). CDR3: CASSLLGGATDTQYF. The CDR3, as DNA: TGTGCCAGCAGCCTTCTAGGAGGGGCCACAGATACGCAGTATTTT.

The rearrangement joins TRBV15 to TRBJ2-1; 9 bases fit TRBD1. CDR3 size: 16 residues. Germline loops: CDR1 LNHNV, CDR2 YYDKDF (reference sequence). Trimming cost V 0 bases and J 8 bases; bases outside gene matches: 8. The CDR3 DNA is TGTGCCACCAGCAGAGAAAAGAGAACAGGGGGCGATGAGCAGTTCTTC. It yields the protein CATSREKRTGGDEQFF.

The chain has TRBV9 and TRBJ2-7; D is possibly TRBD1 (5 bases). The V gene lost 10 bases and the J gene lost 4 bases, with 18 bases spanning the gap. The germline gives CDR1 SGDLS, CDR2 YYNGEE. The CDR3 is 13 amino acids. The CDR3 protein is CALPGSGWYEQYF. In nucleotides, the CDR3 is TGTGCCCTTCCAGGGTCAGGGTGGTACGAGCAGTACTTC.

V usage is TRBV30 and J usage is TRBJ1-2, with TRBD1 as a possible D gene (5 bases). Looked up from germline, CDR1 is GTSNPN and CDR2 is SVGIG (reference sequence). The CDR3 spans 13 residues. Trimming took off 0 bases at V and 6 bases at J, with 11 bases between the two ends. The CDR3 sequence: CAWSVGVRNGYTF. DNA of the CDR3: TGTGCCTGGAGTGTAGGGGTTCGGAATGGCTACACCTTC.

The rearrangement joins TRBV6-5 to TRBJ2-7; no firm D call. The germline V gene encodes CDR1 MNHEY and CDR2 SVGAGI. This CDR3 spans 16 amino acids. Trimming removed 0 bases from V and 0 bases from J, with 12 bases in between. DNA of the CDR3: TGTGCCAGCAGTTACTCGACTTTACTGAGCTCCTACGAGCAGTACTTC. Its translation is CASSYSTLLSSYEQYF.

V is TRBV7-9 and J is TRBJ1-1; D gene ambiguous. The germline V and J ends were trimmed by 7 bases and 2 bases, with 14 bases remaining between them. The CDR3 covers 14 residues. Germline CDR1 is SEHNR and CDR2 is FQNEAQ (reference sequence). The CDR3 here is CASINREGNTEAFF. Here the CDR3 DNA reads TGTGCCAGCATCAACCGGGAGGGAAACACTGAAGCTTTCTTT.

The rearrangement joins TRBV7-2 to TRBJ2-1; D is perhaps TRBD1 (5 bases). V lost 1 base, J lost 4 bases, and 5 bases lay in between. The CDR3 runs to 13 residues. CDR1 and CDR2 from the germline V gene are SGHTA and FQGNSA. CDR3 DNA sequence: TGTGCCAGCAGCTTAGACAGGTACAATGAGCAGTTCTTC. Translated: CASSLDRYNEQFF.

A single count supports this clone. J is TRBJ1-1 and V is TRBV11-2; 7 nucleotides agree with TRBD1. Germline-derived CDR1 and CDR2 are SGHAT and FQNNGV. With 0 bases clipped from V and 6 bases from J, the junction kept 10 bases outside the gene matches. CDR3 length equals 16 residues. DNA of the CDR3: TGTGCCAGCAGCTTAGATCAGGCGACAGGGTCAGCTGAAGCTTTCTTT. Translation gives CASSLDQATGSAEAFF. Complete variable domain (other parts from reference TRBV11-2 and TRBJ1-1): EAGVAQSPRYKIIEKRQSVAFWCNPISGHATLYWYQQILGQGPKLLIQFQNNGVVDDSQLPKDRFSAERLKGVDSTLKIQPAKLEDSAVYLCASSLDQATGSAEAFFGQGTRLTVV.